Presented here are 30 T cell receptor beta chains from one specimen sequenced in a study of blood T cell repertoires in COVID-19. Assay: immunoSEQ multiplex PCR; the TCRdb copy retains only in-frame clones and omits some. The sample contains about 95,000 clones, approximately 89% of which appear only once. Sequenced material: peripheral blood. The receptors come from a human donor in a cohort sampled during active COVID-19.

J is TRBJ2-5 and V is TRBV3-1 (or the pseudogene TRBV3-2), with 7 bases that match TRBD2. V trimming: 4 bases; J trimming: 3 bases; junction bases outside the gene matches: 2. This CDR3 has 13 residues. Germline values: CDR1 LGHDT, CDR2 YNNKEL (reference sequence). This CDR3 reads CASSRGGEETQYF. CDR3 sequence (DNA): TGTGCCAGCAGCCGGGGGGGGGAAGAGACCCAGTACTTC.

This sequence joins TRBV7-9 and TRBJ1-2; D gene unclear. The germline V and J ends were trimmed by 5 bases and 1 base, with 23 bases remaining between them. The length of the CDR3 is 18 residues. The V gene's germline CDR1 is SEHNR and CDR2 FQNEAQ (reference sequence). The CDR3 DNA follows: TGTGCCAGCAGCCCTGCCTTGCCCCGACGTGACAATAACTATGGCTACACCTTC. Amino acid sequence: CASSPALPRRDNNYGYTF.

This clone has only one observation. The chain joins TRBV7-2 to TRBJ1-2; D unresolved. Germline CDR1 and CDR2: SGHTA and FQGNSA. Trimming took 1 base from V and 3 from J, leaving 9 bases between them. This CDR3 comprises 14 residues. DNA of the CDR3: TGTGCCAGCAGCTTAGTTAGTCTTGACTATGGCTACACCTTC. Translated, it gives CASSLVSLDYGYTF.

This rearrangement joins TRBV4-3 to TRBJ1-6, with D possibly being TRBD1 (5 bases). CDR3 length: 15 residues. Germline CDR1 is LGHNA and CDR2 is YSLEER. Trimming took off 0 bases at V and 8 bases at J, with 11 bases between the two ends. The chain's CDR3 is CASSQETDSYSPLHF. CDR3 DNA sequence: TGCGCCAGCAGCCAAGAGACAGATAGTTATTCACCCCTCCACTTT.

The CDR3 loop reads CASPLTGSPQHF. The CDR3 DNA reads as TGTGCCAGCCCACTAACGGGTTCGCCCCAGCATTTT. The rearrangement uses TRBV2 and TRBJ1-5; D is unclear. Germline-derived CDR1 and CDR2 are SNHLY and FYNNEI. Trimming removed 8 bases at V and 9 bases at J, with 14 bases between. This CDR3 contains 12 residues.

The genes are TRBV2 and TRBJ2-5; D gene ambiguous. V gave up 4 bases and J gave up 1 base, with 10 bases separating them. Germline V lookup: CDR1 SNHLY, CDR2 FYNNEI. The CDR3 is made up of 14 amino acids. CDR3 DNA: TGTGCCAGCAGTGCTGGGCGAACCCAAGAGACCCAGTACTTC. Encoded protein: CASSAGRTQETQYF. The full variable domain, with the rest looked up from reference TRBV2 and TRBJ2-5, is EPEVTQTPSHQVTQMGQEVILRCVPISNHLYFYWYRQILGQKVEFLVSFYNNEISEKSEIFDDQFSVERPDGSNFTLKIRSTKLEDSAMYFCASSAGRTQETQYFGPGTRLLVL.

The chain has TRBV5-1 and TRBJ2-7; 8 bases are shared with TRBD1. This CDR3 is 13 amino acids long. The germline gives CDR1 SGHRS, CDR2 YFSETQ. V was pared by 1 base and J by 5 bases, with 2 bases of the junction left unmatched. Here the CDR3 reads CASSLQGANEQYF. CDR3 coding DNA: TGCGCCAGCAGCTTGCAGGGGGCAAACGAGCAGTACTTC.

The chain has TRBV7-9 and TRBJ1-5; TRBD1 might be the D (6 bases). The CDR3 runs to 15 residues. Germline assignment: CDR1 SEHNR and CDR2 FQNEAQ (reference sequence). V was clipped by 1 base and J by 5 bases, with 12 bases between them. The CDR3 DNA reads TGTGCCAGCAGCTTAGGGACGGGGACATATCAGCCCCAGCATTTT. Translation gives CASSLGTGTYQPQHF.

This chain joins TRBV4-2 and TRBJ1-2; 7 bases are a match to TRBD1. Germline V gene data show CDR1 as LGHNA and CDR2 as YNFKEQ. The CDR3 has 16 residues. The trim removed 0 bases at V and 3 bases at J, leaving 7 bases unmatched. Here the CDR3 reads CASSQDLGRGDYGYTF. The CDR3 DNA reads as TGTGCCAGCAGCCAAGATCTTGGCAGGGGGGACTATGGCTACACCTTC.

V and J are TRBV19 and TRBJ2-4, with 13 bases lining up with TRBD2. Germline CDR1 LNHDA, CDR2 SQIVND (reference sequence). CDR3 size: 15 residues. V shed 6 bases, J shed 7 bases, and the junction held 6 bases outside the gene matches. The CDR3 protein is CASSTSGGGWNIQYF. The CDR3 bases are TGTGCCAGTAGCACTAGCGGGGGGGGCTGGAACATTCAGTACTTC. The variable domain in full, with the rest retrieved from reference TRBV19 and TRBJ2-4, is DGGITQSPKYLFRKEGQNVTLSCEQNLNHDAMYWYRQDPGQGLRLIYYSQIVNDFQKGDIAEGYSVSREKKESFPLTVTSAQKNPTAFYLCASSTSGGGWNIQYFGAGTRLSVL.

The chain employs TRBV3-1 (or the pseudogene TRBV3-2) and TRBJ1-6; D call uncertain. Trimming removed 1 base at V and 4 bases at J, with 5 bases between. Looked up from germline, CDR1 is LGHDT and CDR2 is YNNKEL (reference sequence). This CDR3 spans 14 amino acids. The CDR3: CASSQGLYNSPLHF. The CDR3 coding sequence is TGTGCCAGCAGCCAAGGGCTGTATAATTCACCCCTCCACTTT.

The chain combines TRBV6-2 or TRBV6-3 with TRBJ2-2, with D perhaps matching TRBD2 (6 bases). Trimming took 6 bases from V and 8 from J, leaving 22 bases between them. Germline values: CDR1 MNHEY, CDR2 SVGEGT. The CDR3 covers 16 residues. The CDR3 sequence is CASSPNPGLLRGELFF. CDR3 bases: TGTGCCAGCAGCCCCAACCCCGGACTACTGCGGGGGGAGCTGTTTTTT.

This clone was seen only a few times. The CDR3, as DNA: TGTGCCAGCAGCTTAGTCAGTACGGGACAGGGGAAGACCCAGTACTTC. Encoded protein: CASSLVSTGQGKTQYF. The V gene is TRBV7-8, the J gene TRBJ2-5; 10 bases agree with TRBD1. Germline V gene data show CDR1 as SGHVS and CDR2 as FQNEAQ. This CDR3 has 16 amino acids. V shed 1 base and J 6 bases; nucleotides not matched to a gene: 8.

This chain uses TRBV6-5 with TRBJ2-1, with TRBD2 identical over 8 bases. The CDR3 covers 14 residues. Unmatched junction bases numbered 10, after V lost 11 bases and J lost 4 bases. Germline V gene lookup returns CDR1 MNHEY and CDR2 SVGAGI. CDR3 bases: TGTGCCGCCGGGGTTAGCGGGGTATACAATGAGCAGTTCTTC. This sequence encodes CAAGVSGVYNEQFF.

This chain connects TRBV15 to TRBJ2-5; perhaps TRBD2 as D (5 bases). CDR3 length: 13 amino acids. The V and J ends lost 3 bases and 5 bases respectively, with 10 bases between them. CDR1 is LNHNV, CDR2 YYDKDF, per germline (reference sequence). The CDR3 nucleotides are TGTGCCACCAGCAGGACTCGAGGGGAGACCCAGTACTTC. Protein sequence: CATSRTRGETQYF.

The chain couples TRBV4-3 to TRBJ1-1; 7 bases agree with TRBD1. CDR3 length: 15 amino acids. Germline CDR1 and CDR2: LGHNA and YSLEER. V lost 2 bases and J lost 1; bases outside the gene matches: 4. CDR3 sequence: CASSQTTGRNTEAFF. The CDR3 region has the DNA TGCGCCAGCAGCCAAACGACAGGGCGGAACACTGAAGCTTTCTTT.

The chain recombines TRBV2 with TRBJ2-7; TRBD1 agrees at 8 bases. With V trimmed by 1 base and J by 7 bases, 6 bases remained unmatched. Germline lookup yields CDR1 SNHLY and CDR2 FYNNEI. This CDR3 has 14 residues. The chain's CDR3 is CASSEGRQGREQYF. CDR3 nucleotide sequence: TGTGCCAGCAGTGAAGGCAGACAGGGGCGGGAGCAGTACTTC.

The chain uses TRBV11-2 and TRBJ2-6, with D possibly being TRBD1 (5 bases). The CDR3 consists of 15 residues. The ends were cut back, 4 bases at V and 0 bases at J, with 7 bases in the middle. Looked up from germline, CDR1 is SGHAT and CDR2 is FQNNGV. CDR3 DNA: TGTGCCAGCAGCTCCGACAGCTCTGGGGCCAACGTCCTGACTTTC. Encoded protein: CASSSDSSGANVLTF. Supplemented by reference TRBV11-2 and TRBJ2-6, the full variable domain reads EAGVAQSPRYKIIEKRQSVAFWCNPISGHATLYWYQQILGQGPKLLIQFQNNGVVDDSQLPKDRFSAERLKGVDSTLKIQPAKLEDSAVYLCASSSDSSGANVLTFGAGSRLTVL.

The chain links TRBV30 to TRBJ1-1; D call uncertain. The germline V gene encodes CDR1 GTSNPN and CDR2 SVGIG (reference sequence). The CDR3 sequence is 11 residues long. Trimming took 4 bases from V and 10 from J, leaving 13 bases between them. The CDR3 nucleotides are TGTGCCTGGACCACCGGGTCCCGAGCTTTCTTT. It translates to CAWTTGSRAFF.

The chain joins TRBV5-5 to TRBJ1-1; D unclear. This CDR3 has 13 residues. V was pared by 0 bases and J by 7 bases, with 10 bases between. Germline-derived CDR1 and CDR2 are SGHKS and YYEKEE (reference sequence). The CDR3 DNA follows: TGTGCCAGCAGCTTGGCCGGGTCTTTTGAAGCTTTCTTT. It codes for CASSLAGSFEAFF.

This clone was detected a few times. This chain connects TRBV27 to TRBJ2-7; D gene ambiguous. Looked up from germline, CDR1 is MNHEY and CDR2 is SMNVEV (reference sequence). The CDR3 is 17 residues long. V was shortened by 10 bases and J by 2 bases, with 27 bases between the two germline ends. Here the CDR3 reads CAIHESGPAHIPYEQYF. The CDR3, as DNA: TGTGCCATCCACGAGTCTGGGCCCGCCCACATTCCCTACGAGCAGTACTTC.

The chain recombines TRBV7-9 with TRBJ1-1; D might be TRBD1 (5 bases). Per the germline V gene, CDR1 is SEHNR and CDR2 is FQNEAQ (reference sequence). There are 15 residues in the CDR3. Deletions cut 2 bases from V and 4 bases from J, with 14 bases between. In DNA, the CDR3 is TGTGCCAGCAGCTTACGGGACTTTTTGGCCACTGAAGCTTTCTTT. It yields the protein CASSLRDFLATEAFF.

The gene calls are TRBV6-5 and TRBJ1-3; 7 positions match TRBD1. Germline V CDR1 and CDR2: MNHEY, SVGAGI. The CDR3 extends over 15 amino acids. With 11 bases clipped from V and 0 bases from J, the junction kept 10 bases outside the gene matches. DNA of the CDR3: TGTGCCTCTGGAGGGGGACAGACCTCTGGAAACACCATATATTTT. Translating gives CASGGGQTSGNTIYF.

The CDR3 nucleotides read TGTGCCAGCAGCTTAGGGCGTCGAGGGTTATTGCATGAGCAGTTCTTC. This gives the protein CASSLGRRGLLHEQFF. This chain uses TRBV7-2 with TRBJ2-1, with D perhaps TRBD2 (5 bases). Between the trimmed V and J ends, which lost 1 base and 8 bases, there was a span of 18 bases. CDR1 is SGHTA, CDR2 FQGNSA, per germline. The CDR3 loop spans 16 amino acids.

The chain uses TRBV7-3 and TRBJ1-1, with D maybe TRBD1 (5 bases). CDR1 SGHTA and CDR2 FQGTGA come from the germline V gene. V was trimmed by 2 bases and J by 6 bases, leaving 13 bases between them. This CDR3 has 14 residues. The CDR3 DNA reads as TGTGCCAGCAGCTTAGGGCAGGGAAAGGCTGAAGCTTTCTTT. Residues: CASSLGQGKAEAFF.

This clone was counted a few times. The chain combines TRBV19 with TRBJ1-6; TRBD1 agrees at 9 bases. The CDR3 is 15 amino acids. V shed 4 bases and J 9 bases; nucleotides not matched to a gene: 7. Looked up from germline, CDR1 is LNHDA and CDR2 is SQIVND (reference sequence). The CDR3 nucleotides read TGTGCCAGTAGTAGGACAGGGGTCGGGGGTTCACCCCTCCACTTT. It encodes CASSRTGVGGSPLHF.

The chain is built from TRBV30 and TRBJ1-1; D unresolved. CDR3 length equals 13 residues. From germline, CDR1 is GTSNPN and CDR2 SVGIG (reference sequence). V was trimmed by 2 bases and J by 0 bases, leaving 7 bases between them. Here the CDR3 DNA reads TGTGCCTGGAGTCGTCAGTTGAACACTGAAGCTTTCTTT. Encoded protein: CAWSRQLNTEAFF.

The chain has TRBV5-1 and TRBJ1-2, with 7 positions matching TRBD1. Germline V gene lookup returns CDR1 SGHRS and CDR2 YFSETQ. The CDR3 sequence is 14 residues long. Trimming cost V 0 bases and J 8 bases; bases outside gene matches: 7. The CDR3 nucleotides read TGCGCCAGCAGCTTGGGTGACAGGGATTGGGGCTACACCTTC. Amino acids: CASSLGDRDWGYTF. Filled out from reference TRBV5-1 and TRBJ1-2, the complete variable domain reads KAGVTQTPRYLIKTRGQQVTLSCSPISGHRSVSWYQQTPGQGLQFLFEYFSETQRNKGNFPGRFSGRQFSNSRSEMNVSTLELGDSALYLCASSLGDRDWGYTFGSGTRLTVV.

The CDR3 is CASSILAGGQETQYF. The CDR3 DNA reads as TGTGCCAGCAGCATACTAGCGGGGGGACAAGAGACCCAGTACTTC. The chain combines TRBV7-6 with TRBJ2-5, with 12 bases lining up with TRBD2. Trimming at V came to 5 bases and at J to 2 bases, leaving 3 bases not matched to a gene. The germline gives CDR1 SGHVS, CDR2 FNYEAQ. The CDR3 consists of 15 residues.

V usage is TRBV15 and J usage is TRBJ2-3; D remains unclear. With 0 bases removed from V and 7 bases from J, the gap between germline ends came to 5 bases. CDR1 LNHNV and CDR2 YYDKDF come from the germline V gene (reference sequence). This CDR3 has 12 residues. CDR3 bases: TGTGCCACCAGCAGAGATCTGTATACGCAGTATTTT. As protein: CATSRDLYTQYF. Variable domain in full (rest from reference TRBV15 and TRBJ2-3): DAMVIQNPRYQVTQFGKPVTLSCSQTLNHNVMYWYQQKSSQAPKLLFHYYDKDFNNEADTPDNFQSRRPNTSFCFLDIRSPGLGDTAMYLCATSRDLYTQYFGPGTRLTVL.